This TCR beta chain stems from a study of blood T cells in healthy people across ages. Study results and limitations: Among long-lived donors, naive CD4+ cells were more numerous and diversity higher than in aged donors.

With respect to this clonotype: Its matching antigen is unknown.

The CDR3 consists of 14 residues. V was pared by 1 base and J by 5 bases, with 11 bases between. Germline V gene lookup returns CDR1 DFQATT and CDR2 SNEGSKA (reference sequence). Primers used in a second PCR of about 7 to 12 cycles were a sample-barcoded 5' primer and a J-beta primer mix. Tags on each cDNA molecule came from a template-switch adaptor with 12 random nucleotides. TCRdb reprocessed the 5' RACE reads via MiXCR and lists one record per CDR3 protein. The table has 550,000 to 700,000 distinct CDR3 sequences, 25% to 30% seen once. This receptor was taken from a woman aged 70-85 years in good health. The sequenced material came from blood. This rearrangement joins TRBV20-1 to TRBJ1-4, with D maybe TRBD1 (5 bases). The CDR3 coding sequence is TGCAGTGCTAGAGTTGGACAAGTAAATGAAAAACTGTTTTTT. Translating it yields CSARVGQVNEKLFF.